These T cell receptor beta chains were read from a single sample in a study of post-analysis software for immune sequencing data. TCRdb re-derived calls from the PCR reads in MiXCR, one entry per CDR3 protein. Of about 540,000 distinct CDR3 sequences listed, around 36% are singletons. Source material: blood. These TCRs come from a girl aged 2 to 17 with multiple sclerosis. Both conserved end residues are part of each CDR3. A D gene is named only where the DNA matches it firmly. Expanded clones are given a class, and other clones once, few, many or no size at all.

d_gene: -
j_gene: TRBJ1-2
v_gene: TRBV5-1
abundance: many
CDR3aa: CASSLEDGDGYGYTF
CDR3nt: TGCGCCAGCAGCTTGGAGGATGGGGATGGGTATGGCTACACCTTC

d_gene: -
j_gene: TRBJ2-7
v_gene: TRBV24-1
abundance: -
CDR3aa: CATSVAGSYEQYF
CDR3nt: TGTGCCACCAGTGTGGCGGGCTCCTACGAGCAGTACTTC

d_gene: -
j_gene: TRBJ2-3
v_gene: TRBV6-2/TRBV6-3
abundance: few
CDR3aa: CASSFPDSVSDTQYF
CDR3nt: TGTGCCAGCAGTTTCCCCGACTCGGTTTCAGATACGCAGTATTTT

d_gene: TRBD1
j_gene: TRBJ2-1
v_gene: TRBV3-1
abundance: few
CDR3aa: CASSQTPGTGRLGEQFF
CDR3nt: TGTGCCAGCAGCCAGACCCCAGGGACAGGGAGATTGGGTGAGCAGTTCTTC

d_gene: -
j_gene: TRBJ2-5
v_gene: TRBV29-1
abundance: -
CDR3aa: CSVRGGQGIEETQYF
CDR3nt: TGCAGCGTTAGGGGCGGGCAGGGAATTGAGGAGACCCAGTACTTC

d_gene: TRBD1
j_gene: TRBJ1-2
v_gene: TRBV10-1
abundance: few
CDR3aa: CASSAGTVYGYTF
CDR3nt: TGCGCCAGCAGTGCCGGGACAGTCTATGGCTACACCTTC

d_gene: -
j_gene: TRBJ1-2
v_gene: TRBV3-1
abundance: -
CDR3aa: CASSQNQGRGYTF
CDR3nt: TGTGCCAGCAGCCAAAACCAGGGTCGCGGCTACACCTTC

d_gene: -
j_gene: TRBJ2-3
v_gene: TRBV5-1
abundance: few
CDR3aa: CASSLGMSASTDTQYF
CDR3nt: TGCGCCAGCAGCTTGGGTATGTCAGCTAGCACAGATACGCAGTATTTT

d_gene: -
j_gene: TRBJ2-3
v_gene: TRBV18
abundance: few
CDR3aa: CASSPIQLDSGTDTQYF
CDR3nt: TGTGCCAGCTCACCTATCCAACTAGACAGTGGGACAGATACGCAGTATTTT

d_gene: -
j_gene: TRBJ2-5
v_gene: TRBV3-1
abundance: few
CDR3aa: CASSQARIVPQETQYF
CDR3nt: TGTGCCAGCAGCCAAGCTAGAATTGTACCCCAAGAGACCCAGTACTTC

d_gene: -
j_gene: TRBJ2-7
v_gene: TRBV5-1
abundance: many
CDR3aa: CASSLVRDEQYF
CDR3nt: TGCGCCAGCAGCTTGGTACGGGACGAGCAGTACTTC

d_gene: -
j_gene: TRBJ1-2
v_gene: TRBV3-1
abundance: -
CDR3aa: CASSQDGVYGYTF
CDR3nt: TGCGCCAGCAGCCAAGATGGAGTGTATGGCTACACCTTC

d_gene: -
j_gene: TRBJ2-1
v_gene: TRBV20-1
abundance: -
CDR3aa: CSARDINGQFF
CDR3nt: TGCAGTGCTAGAGATATAAATGGGCAGTTCTTC

d_gene: TRBD1
j_gene: TRBJ1-5
v_gene: TRBV7-9
abundance: -
CDR3aa: CASSPGTGWSSQPQHF
CDR3nt: TGTGCCAGCAGCCCCGGGACAGGGTGGAGTAGTCAGCCCCAGCATTTT

d_gene: -
j_gene: TRBJ2-7
v_gene: TRBV3-1
abundance: few
CDR3aa: CASSLTPGYEQYF
CDR3nt: TGTGCCAGCAGCTTGACCCCGGGCTACGAGCAGTACTTC

d_gene: -
j_gene: TRBJ1-2
v_gene: TRBV12-3/TRBV12-4
abundance: once
CDR3aa: CASTPDTNYGYTF
CDR3nt: TGTGCCAGCACCCCAGATACTAACTATGGCTACACCTTC

d_gene: -
j_gene: TRBJ2-3
v_gene: TRBV5-1
abundance: -
CDR3aa: CASSLVVTTDTQYF
CDR3nt: TGCGCCAGCAGCTTGGTTGTCACCACAGATACGCAGTATTTT

d_gene: -
j_gene: TRBJ2-7
v_gene: TRBV7-8
abundance: -
CDR3aa: CASSLAAQGGSYEQYF
CDR3nt: TGTGCCAGCAGCTTAGCGGCTCAGGGCGGCTCCTACGAGCAGTACTTC

d_gene: -
j_gene: TRBJ1-2
v_gene: TRBV20-1
abundance: -
CDR3aa: CSAREPRGRNYGYTF
CDR3nt: TGCAGTGCTAGAGAGCCCCGGGGAAGAAACTATGGCTACACCTTC

d_gene: TRBD1
j_gene: TRBJ2-7
v_gene: TRBV4-1
abundance: few
CDR3aa: CASSQAVGTGPYEQYF
CDR3nt: TGCGCCAGCAGCCAAGCCGTCGGGACAGGGCCCTACGAGCAGTACTTC

d_gene: -
j_gene: TRBJ2-3
v_gene: TRBV27
abundance: -
CDR3aa: CASSFAYPPDTQYF
CDR3nt: TGTGCCAGCAGTTTTGCATATCCCCCAGATACGCAGTATTTT

d_gene: TRBD2
j_gene: TRBJ2-1
v_gene: TRBV7-3
abundance: -
CDR3aa: CASSLGVGGRVDEQFF
CDR3nt: TGTGCCAGCAGCTTAGGGGTCGGCGGGAGAGTCGATGAGCAGTTCTTC

d_gene: -
j_gene: TRBJ2-3
v_gene: TRBV3-1
abundance: -
CDR3aa: CASSQVRSDTQYF
CDR3nt: TGTGCCAGCAGCCAAGTCAGGTCAGATACGCAGTATTTT

d_gene: TRBD2
j_gene: TRBJ2-7
v_gene: TRBV20-1
abundance: -
CDR3aa: CSAGVSGRYEQYF
CDR3nt: TGCAGTGCTGGGGTTAGCGGGAGGTACGAGCAGTACTTC

d_gene: -
j_gene: TRBJ2-5
v_gene: TRBV5-1
abundance: few
CDR3aa: CASSTGRETQYF
CDR3nt: TGCGCCAGCAGCACAGGGCGAGAGACCCAGTACTTC

d_gene: -
j_gene: TRBJ2-4
v_gene: TRBV7-6
abundance: -
CDR3aa: CASSPGRAGSTARDIQYF
CDR3nt: TGTGCCAGCAGCCCCGGCCGAGCGGGCAGCACCGCGCGGGACATTCAGTACTTC

d_gene: -
j_gene: TRBJ2-1
v_gene: TRBV11-2
abundance: -
CDR3aa: CASSPYGGRPSGVSYNEQFF
CDR3nt: TGTGCCAGCAGCCCTTACGGGGGGCGGCCATCGGGGGTCTCCTACAATGAGCAGTTCTTC

d_gene: -
j_gene: TRBJ2-1
v_gene: TRBV7-9
abundance: -
CDR3aa: CASRASGRGTPKSSYNEQFF
CDR3nt: TGTGCCAGCAGAGCCTCGGGGCGGGGAACACCCAAGAGCTCCTACAATGAGCAGTTCTTC

d_gene: -
j_gene: TRBJ1-2
v_gene: TRBV5-1
abundance: few
CDR3aa: CASSLEGGRGYTF
CDR3nt: TGCGCCAGCAGCTTGGAGGGGGGCCGAGGCTACACCTTC

d_gene: -
j_gene: TRBJ2-5
v_gene: TRBV6-2/TRBV6-3
abundance: -
CDR3aa: CASHSGTESYQETQYF
CDR3nt: TGTGCCAGTCACTCCGGGACTGAGTCGTACCAAGAGACCCAGTACTTC

d_gene: -
j_gene: TRBJ1-1
v_gene: TRBV9
abundance: -
CDR3aa: CASSVDGRGAFF
CDR3nt: TGTGCCAGCAGCGTAGACGGCAGAGGGGCTTTCTTT

d_gene: -
j_gene: TRBJ1-2
v_gene: TRBV5-5
abundance: -
CDR3aa: CASSFPGIYGYTF
CDR3nt: TGTGCCAGCAGCTTCCCGGGGATTTATGGCTACACCTTC

d_gene: TRBD1
j_gene: TRBJ2-3
v_gene: TRBV6-2/TRBV6-3
abundance: -
CDR3aa: CASSSIGQGVTDTQYF
CDR3nt: TGTGCCAGCAGCTCAATTGGACAGGGAGTCACAGATACGCAGTATTTT

d_gene: -
j_gene: TRBJ2-5
v_gene: TRBV3-1
abundance: -
CDR3aa: CASSTDTGWETQYF
CDR3nt: TGTGCCAGCAGCACGGACACTGGCTGGGAGACCCAGTACTTC

d_gene: TRBD2
j_gene: TRBJ2-7
v_gene: TRBV12-3/TRBV12-4
abundance: many
CDR3aa: CASRTSGSYEQYF
CDR3nt: TGTGCCAGCAGGACTAGCGGCTCCTACGAGCAGTACTTC

d_gene: TRBD1
j_gene: TRBJ1-5
v_gene: TRBV12-3/TRBV12-4
abundance: -
CDR3aa: CASSPTGADQPQHF
CDR3nt: TGTGCCAGCAGCCCGACAGGGGCTGACCAGCCCCAGCATTTT

d_gene: -
j_gene: TRBJ2-3
v_gene: TRBV12-5
abundance: -
CDR3aa: CASGLGDSTDTQYF
CDR3nt: TGTGCTAGTGGTTTGGGGGACAGCACAGATACGCAGTATTTT

d_gene: -
j_gene: TRBJ1-4
v_gene: TRBV6-5
abundance: once
CDR3aa: CASSYSTRLGEKLFF
CDR3nt: TGTGCCAGCAGTTACTCGACCAGACTGGGTGAAAAACTGTTTTTT

d_gene: -
j_gene: TRBJ2-7
v_gene: TRBV7-8
abundance: -
CDR3aa: CASSSSRMYEQYF
CDR3nt: TGTGCCAGCAGCTCAAGTAGAATGTACGAGCAGTACTTC

d_gene: -
j_gene: TRBJ2-1
v_gene: TRBV5-1
abundance: -
CDR3aa: CASSLEWEQFF
CDR3nt: TGCGCCAGCAGCTTGGAGTGGGAGCAGTTCTTC

d_gene: -
j_gene: TRBJ2-1
v_gene: TRBV7-9
abundance: -
CDR3aa: CASSLEAASYNEQFF
CDR3nt: TGTGCTAGCAGCTTAGAGGCGGCTTCCTACAATGAGCAGTTCTTC

d_gene: -
j_gene: TRBJ1-1
v_gene: TRBV6-1
abundance: few
CDR3aa: CASSERYGQRIGTEAFF
CDR3nt: TGTGCCAGCAGTGAACGTTACGGACAGCGGATTGGGACTGAAGCTTTCTTT

d_gene: -
j_gene: TRBJ1-2
v_gene: TRBV20-1
abundance: -
CDR3aa: CSARATGGPNYGYTF
CDR3nt: TGCAGTGCTAGAGCAACAGGCGGGCCTAACTATGGCTACACCTTC

d_gene: TRBD1
j_gene: TRBJ2-5
v_gene: TRBV12-3/TRBV12-4
abundance: few
CDR3aa: CASSIRQGEETQYF
CDR3nt: TGTGCCAGCAGTATACGACAGGGGGAGGAGACCCAGTACTTC

d_gene: TRBD2
j_gene: TRBJ2-1
v_gene: TRBV27
abundance: few
CDR3aa: CASSFLAGGGGEQFF
CDR3nt: TGTGCCAGCAGTTTCCTAGCGGGGGGCGGGGGTGAGCAGTTCTTC

d_gene: TRBD1
j_gene: TRBJ2-7
v_gene: TRBV20-1
abundance: -
CDR3aa: CSAREIAPGQRSYEQYF
CDR3nt: TGCAGTGCTAGAGAGATAGCACCGGGACAGCGATCCTACGAGCAGTACTTC

d_gene: -
j_gene: TRBJ2-5
v_gene: TRBV7-6
abundance: many
CDR3aa: CASSLTPAGGETQYF
CDR3nt: TGTGCCAGCAGCTTAACCCCCGCAGGGGGGGAGACCCAGTACTTC

d_gene: TRBD2
j_gene: TRBJ2-7
v_gene: TRBV20-1
abundance: -
CDR3aa: CSAMGLEYEQYF
CDR3nt: TGCAGTGCCATGGGACTAGAGTACGAGCAGTACTTC

d_gene: TRBD1
j_gene: TRBJ2-5
v_gene: TRBV6-5
abundance: few
CDR3aa: CASSYRTGQAQGTQYF
CDR3nt: TGTGCCAGCAGTTACCGGACCGGACAGGCACAAGGGACCCAGTACTTC